One sample yielded the 12 T cell receptor beta chains listed below, sequenced in a study of cytomegalovirus exposure and HLA in healthy donors. PCR amplification relied on 60 Vbeta primers (plus 13 Jbeta primers). The method was immunoSEQ multiplex PCR; TCRdb's version includes in-frame clones alone and lacks a portion of them. Here the sample spans about 99,000 clones, approximately 76% being singletons. Sequencing was performed on PBMCs. The receptors were sampled from a young woman in good health and CMV-seropositive.

This chain links TRBV7-8 with TRBJ1-6, with TRBD1 matching over 7 bases. Trimming cost V 1 base and J 7 bases; bases outside gene matches: 1. Germline V gene data show CDR1 as SGHVS and CDR2 as FQNEAQ. The CDR3 runs to 14 residues. The CDR3 reads CASSLDRGNSPLHF. The CDR3 nucleotides read TGTGCCAGCAGCTTAGACAGGGGAAATTCACCCCTCCACTTT.

The sample holds one count of this clone. The chain couples TRBV5-6 to TRBJ1-2; 11 bases map to TRBD1. The V and J ends lost 2 bases and 7 bases, in that order; junction bases with no gene match: 4. Looked up from germline, CDR1 is SGHDT and CDR2 is YYEEEE. There are 14 residues in the CDR3. As DNA, the CDR3 is TGTGCCAGCAGCTTAGGGACAGGGGGAGGTGGCTACACCTTC. Its protein is CASSLGTGGGGYTF.

The J gene is TRBJ2-3, the V gene TRBV27; possibly TRBD2 for D (6 bases). With 7 bases removed from V and 2 bases from J, the gap between germline ends came to 22 bases. The germline gives CDR1 MNHEY, CDR2 SMNVEV (reference sequence). CDR3 size: 17 residues. The CDR3 loop is CASTDGRLGGFTDTQYF. CDR3 DNA: TGTGCCAGCACCGACGGAAGACTAGGAGGTTTCACAGATACGCAGTATTTT.

This clone came up once. The chain joins TRBV6-1 to TRBJ2-1; the match to TRBD2 covers 10 bases. Losses at the gene ends were 3 bases for V and 9 bases for J; bases not matched to a gene: 8. This CDR3 region has 15 residues. Germline lookup yields CDR1 MNHNS and CDR2 SASEGT. In DNA, the CDR3 is TGTGCCAGCAGTGAGATGAGCGGGAGGGCCTTTGAGCAGTTCTTC. Translating it yields CASSEMSGRAFEQFF.

This rearrangement joins TRBV5-1 to TRBJ2-3; 8 bases line up with TRBD2. The CDR3 loop spans 14 amino acids. The V gene end was trimmed by 4 bases and the J gene end by 8 bases; junction bases not matched to a gene: 9. Germline values: CDR1 SGHRS, CDR2 YFSETQ. The CDR3 sequence: CASSPGSGGGTQYF. CDR3 sequence (DNA): TGCGCCAGCAGCCCGGGATCGGGAGGGGGTACGCAGTATTTT.

This clone was seen a handful of times. The rearrangement links TRBV30 to TRBJ1-5, with D unresolved. The length of the CDR3 is 13 residues. CDR1 GTSNPN and CDR2 SVGIG come from the germline V gene (reference sequence). Trimming removed 5 bases from V and 2 bases from J, with 10 bases in between. CDR3 loop: CAWRAGGNQPQHF. CDR3 nucleotide sequence: TGTGCCTGGCGTGCCGGGGGCAATCAGCCCCAGCATTTT. Full variable domain (rest looked up from reference TRBV30 and TRBJ1-5): SQTIHQWPATLVQPVGSPLSLECTVEGTSNPNLYWYRQAAGRGLQLLFYSVGIGQISSEVPQNLSASRPQDRQFILSSKKLLLSDSGFYLCAWRAGGNQPQHFGDGTRLSIL.

CDR3: CASSIVWGTDYEQYF. The CDR3 nucleotides read TGTGCCAGTAGTATAGTATGGGGGACAGACTACGAGCAGTACTTC. The chain has TRBV19 and TRBJ2-7; 7 bases line up with TRBD1. Germline V gene sequence: CDR1 LNHDA, CDR2 SQIVND (reference sequence). The CDR3 extends over 15 amino acids. V lost 1 base and J lost 3; bases outside the gene matches: 6.

This chain links TRBV9 with TRBJ2-1; TRBD1 agrees at 8 bases. With 0 bases clipped from V and 4 bases from J, the junction kept 21 bases outside the gene matches. Germline CDR1 is SGDLS and CDR2 is YYNGEE. The CDR3 loop spans 21 amino acids. The CDR3 spells CASSVDQRETGARASYNEQFF. The DNA of the CDR3 is TGTGCCAGCAGCGTAGATCAGAGAGAGACAGGGGCCCGGGCCTCTTACAATGAGCAGTTCTTC.

The CDR3 DNA reads TGTGCCAGCAGATCGAGTACAGGGGCCGGCCAGCCCCAGCATTTT. The encoded protein is CASRSSTGAGQPQHF. The chain is built from TRBV2 and TRBJ1-5; 7 bases line up with TRBD1. The length of the CDR3 is 15 residues. The V gene end was trimmed by 6 bases and the J gene end by 7 bases; junction bases not matched to a gene: 12. Germline V gene sequence: CDR1 SNHLY, CDR2 FYNNEI.

The chain combines TRBV7-9 with TRBJ2-1; the match to TRBD2 covers 11 bases. The V and J ends lost 3 bases and 0 bases, in that order; junction bases with no gene match: 4. The germline V gene encodes CDR1 SEHNR and CDR2 FQNEAQ (reference sequence). This CDR3 is 17 amino acids long. CDR3 protein: CASSFRLAGSSYNEQFF. The CDR3 DNA sequence: TGTGCCAGCAGCTTTCGACTAGCGGGAAGCTCCTACAATGAGCAGTTCTTC.

The chain couples TRBV10-3 to TRBJ2-3; D remains unclear. CDR3 length: 12 amino acids. V was shortened by 8 bases and J by 3 bases, with 9 bases between the two germline ends. The germline V gene has CDR1 ENHRY and CDR2 SYGVKD. The chain's CDR3 is CAISSPTDTQYF. CDR3 nucleotides: TGTGCCATCTCCTCCCCGACAGATACGCAGTATTTT.

This chain links TRBV6-4 with TRBJ1-1, with a weak D call TRBD1 (6 bases). The V gene's germline CDR1 is MRHNA and CDR2 SNTAGT. The germline V and J ends were trimmed by 3 bases and 4 bases, with 12 bases remaining between them. The length of the CDR3 is 14 residues. As DNA, the CDR3 is TGTGCCAGCAGTGAGCGAGGGGGGGGCACTGAAGCTTTCTTT. This translates into CASSERGGGTEAFF.